These T cell receptor beta chains were read from a single sample in a study of blood T cell repertoires in COVID-19. Sequencing was performed with immunoSEQ multiplex PCR; in TCRdb, only in-frame clones are kept and a portion is missing. In the table there are around 250,000 clones, 70% to 90% of which are singletons. The source material was PBMCs or T cells enriched from blood (not recorded which). These receptors came from a woman in her 50s who had recovered from COVID-19. CDR3s include the opening cysteine and the closing phenylalanine or tryptophan. D genes are given only for firm matches. The size of a clone is reported for some rows only, either as once, few or many, or as a class for expanded clones.

NA | NA | TRBJ1-1 | TRBV6-5 | TGTGCCAGCAGTTACTCGGTAGTCGCTGAAGCTTTCTTT | CASSYSVVAEAFF
few | NA | TRBJ2-7 | TRBV2 | TGTGCCAGCAGTGTAACAGGGTTCCCCTACGAGCAGTACTTC | CASSVTGFPYEQYF
NA | NA | TRBJ1-1 | TRBV7-9 | TGTGCCAGCAGCCTAGGAGGGGGACCCACTGAAGCTTTCTTT | CASSLGGGPTEAFF
once | TRBD1 | TRBJ1-2 | TRBV28 | TGTGCCAGCAGTTCAACCGGGACAGACCTCTCTAACTATGGCTACACCTTC | CASSSTGTDLSNYGYTF
NA | NA | TRBJ2-1 | TRBV7-7 | TGTGCTAGCAGCTTAGCCAATACCAGAGGGTACAATGAGCAGTTCTTC | CASSLANTRGYNEQFF
NA | NA | TRBJ2-7 | TRBV21-1 | TGTGCCAGCAGCCGGGACAGGGATGCCTACGAGCAGTACTTC | CASSRDRDAYEQYF
NA | NA | TRBJ2-3 | TRBV28 | TGTGCCAGCAGTTCACCAGGGGGGAAAAGGGGCGCCCCAGATACGCAGTATTTT | CASSSPGGKRGAPDTQYF
NA | NA | TRBJ2-7 | TRBV6-4 | TGTGCCAGCAGCGAAACTGGGGGCCCAACCTACGAGCAGTACTTC | CASSETGGPTYEQYF
NA | TRBD1 | TRBJ2-7 | TRBV27 | TGTGCCAGCAGTCTTGGGACAGGGGGATATTACGAGCAGTACTTC | CASSLGTGGYYEQYF
NA | NA | TRBJ2-7 | TRBV5-1 | TGCGCCAGCAGCCCAGGTACAAAAGACGAGCAGTACTTC | CASSPGTKDEQYF
NA | NA | TRBJ2-7 | TRBV28 | TGTGCCAGCAGCTTTAGCCCCACGGACTCCTACGAGCAGTACTTC | CASSFSPTDSYEQYF
NA | NA | TRBJ2-7 | TRBV5-1 | TGCGCCAGCAGCTTGGACAGGGTCAACGAGCAGTACTTC | CASSLDRVNEQYF
NA | TRBD1 | TRBJ2-7 | TRBV19 | TGTGCCAGTAGTACCGCAGGGGGCTCCCTCCATATCCAGGTCGAGCAGTACTTC | CASSTAGGSLHIQVEQYF
once | NA | TRBJ1-1 | TRBV9 | TGTGCCAGCAGCGTAGTGGCGGGTACTGAAGCTTTCTTT | CASSVVAGTEAFF
NA | TRBD2 | TRBJ2-1 | TRBV3-1/TRBV3-2 | TGTGCCAGCAGCCAAGTACCCGGGACTAGCGGGAGGGCCCTCAATGAGCAGTTCTTC | CASSQVPGTSGRALNEQFF
NA | NA | TRBJ1-1 | TRBV12-5 | TGTGCTAGTGGTTTGGCCCTGGGCGGGGGCACTGAAGCTTTCTTT | CASGLALGGGTEAFF
NA | TRBD2 | TRBJ2-5 | TRBV27 | TGTGCCAGCAGTTCCTCTAGCGGCACCCAGTACTTC | CASSSSSGTQYF
NA | TRBD1 | TRBJ2-3 | TRBV7-3 | TGTGCCAGCAGCCCAAGGACAGGGGGCTTGTCAGATACGCAGTATTTT | CASSPRTGGLSDTQYF
few | TRBD2 | TRBJ2-3 | TRBV6-4 | TGTGCCAGCAGTGGACTAGCGGGAGCTTCAGATACGCAGTATTTT | CASSGLAGASDTQYF
NA | NA | TRBJ1-5 | TRBV2 | TGTGCCAGCAGTGATGGCCGCAATCAGCCCCAGCATTTT | CASSDGRNQPQHF
NA | NA | TRBJ1-3 | TRBV11-2 | TGTGCCAGCAGCTTAGTGAGGGTCTTGAGCTCTGGAAACACCATATATTTT | CASSLVRVLSSGNTIYF
few | NA | TRBJ1-1 | TRBV7-9 | TGTGCCAGCAGCTTAGGACTTGGGGGCAGTGTCACTGAAGCTTTCTTT | CASSLGLGGSVTEAFF
NA | TRBD1 | TRBJ1-5 | TRBV28 | TGTGCCAGCAGTTTAATGAGGGGGCTGGGTCAGCCCCAGCATTTT | CASSLMRGLGQPQHF
NA | NA | TRBJ1-5 | TRBV28 | TGTGCCAGTCAGGGTAGCAATCAGCCCCAGCATTTT | CASQGSNQPQHF
NA | TRBD2 | TRBJ2-5 | TRBV6-1 | TGTGCCAGCAGTGCTGGGACTAGCGGGAGTCGGGAGACCCAGTACTTC | CASSAGTSGSRETQYF
few | TRBD2 | TRBJ2-5 | TRBV28 | TGTGCCAGCAGTTTGGCTAGCGGGATTTATGAGACCCAGTACTTC | CASSLASGIYETQYF
once | TRBD2 | TRBJ2-7 | TRBV27 | TGTGCCAGCAGTCCCCGGGGGACTAGCGGGGGCTACGAGCAGTACTTC | CASSPRGTSGGYEQYF
NA | NA | TRBJ2-5 | TRBV21-1 | TGTGCCAGCAGCAGCCCCCGGGGTGACCAAGAGACCCAGTACTTC | CASSSPRGDQETQYF
NA | NA | TRBJ1-3 | TRBV15 | TGTGCCACCAGCAGAGATATGACAGAAATTTTCTCTGGAAACACCATATATTTT | CATSRDMTEIFSGNTIYF